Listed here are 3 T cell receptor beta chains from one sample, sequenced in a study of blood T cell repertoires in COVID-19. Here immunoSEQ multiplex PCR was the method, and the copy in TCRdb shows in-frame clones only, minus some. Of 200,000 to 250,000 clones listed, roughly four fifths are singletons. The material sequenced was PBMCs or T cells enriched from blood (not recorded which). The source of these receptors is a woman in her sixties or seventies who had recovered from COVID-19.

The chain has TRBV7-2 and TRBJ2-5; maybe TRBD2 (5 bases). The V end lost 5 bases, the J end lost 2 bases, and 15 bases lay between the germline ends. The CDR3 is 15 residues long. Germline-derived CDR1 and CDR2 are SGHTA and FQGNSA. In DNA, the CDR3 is TGTGCCAGCAGCCCCATTCGGGGAACGCAAGAGACCCAGTACTTC. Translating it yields CASSPIRGTQETQYF.

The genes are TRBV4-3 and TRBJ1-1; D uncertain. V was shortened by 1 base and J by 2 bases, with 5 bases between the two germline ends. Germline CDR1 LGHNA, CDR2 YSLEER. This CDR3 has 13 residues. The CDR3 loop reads CASSQGHNTEAFF. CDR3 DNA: TGCGCCAGCAGCCAAGGGCATAACACTGAAGCTTTCTTT.

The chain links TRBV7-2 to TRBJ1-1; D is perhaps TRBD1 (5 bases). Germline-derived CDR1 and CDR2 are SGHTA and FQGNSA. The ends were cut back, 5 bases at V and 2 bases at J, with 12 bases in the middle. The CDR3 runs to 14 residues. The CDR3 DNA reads TGTGCCAGCAGCCGGAACCAGGGAAACACTGAAGCTTTCTTT. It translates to CASSRNQGNTEAFF.